This T cell receptor (beta chain) was sequenced during a study of beta chain features in type 1 diabetes. Findings and limits, study-wide: A potential PCR bias toward shorter templates would be equal in patient and control samples. Whether HLA type influences TCRB rearrangement remained unresolved here. Significant though moderate, a shortening of TCRB CDR3s appeared in all four CD4+ subsets of Type 1 diabetes patients. For patients, the naive, central memory and Treg TCRB repertoires appeared more alike than for healthy donors.

About this clone itself: The antigen is not known.

V lost 5 bases and J lost 9, with 15 bases in between. The CDR3 consists of 13 residues. Germline CDR1 and CDR2: SGHTA and FQGNSA. All of the isolated RNA was reverse transcribed, so expressed TCRB transcripts were sequenced. The assay was immunoSEQ multiplex PCR, and TCRdb's table has in-frame clones only and misses some. The sample has a few hundred thousand clones, roughly 12% seen once. V is TRBV7-2 and J is TRBJ2-3; D not resolved. The source material was naive CD4+ T cells from blood. The TCR sequence derives from a woman under 30 with type 1 diabetes. CDR3 in amino acids: CASSLPQAGTQYF. The CDR3 DNA reads as TGTGCCAGCAGCCTACCTCAGGCAGGCACGCAGTATTTT. Full variable domain (missing parts from reference TRBV7-2 and TRBJ2-3): GAGVSQSPSNKVTEKGKDVELRCDPISGHTALYWYRQSLGQGLEFLIYFQGNSAPDKSGLPSDRFSAERTGGSVSTLTIQRTQQEDSAVYLCASSLPQAGTQYFGPGTRLTVL.